The entry that follows covers one TCR beta chain sequence. Its antigen is not identified. The method was immunoSEQ multiplex PCR; TCRdb's version includes in-frame clones alone and lacks a portion of them. The data show approximately 50,000 clones, 73% seen once. This record belongs to a study of radiotherapy plus CTLA-4 blockade in lung cancer. Study at large: Among all patients, roughly 17% showed objective responses, while approximately 30% had disease control. Overall study results and limits: Radiotherapy with ipilimumab was followed by blood expansion of tumor-derived clones.

V lost 1 base and J lost 0, with 13 bases in between. CDR3 length: 16 amino acids. Germline values: CDR1 GTSNPN, CDR2 SVGIG (reference sequence). Lung cancer patients with chemo-refractory metastatic non-small-cell disease were given focal radiation plus CTLA-4 blockade with ipilimumab. This specimen was peripheral blood, taken from a patient treated with radiotherapy plus ipilimumab. The chain has TRBV30 and TRBJ1-5; D possibly corresponds to TRBD1 (5 bases). The TCR comes from a human donor with non-small cell lung cancer who had a complete response to radiotherapy plus ipilimumab. CDR3 in DNA: TGTGCCTGGAGTGACCCGGCAGGGTATAGCAATCAGCCCCAGCATTTT. This codes for CAWSDPAGYSNQPQHF.